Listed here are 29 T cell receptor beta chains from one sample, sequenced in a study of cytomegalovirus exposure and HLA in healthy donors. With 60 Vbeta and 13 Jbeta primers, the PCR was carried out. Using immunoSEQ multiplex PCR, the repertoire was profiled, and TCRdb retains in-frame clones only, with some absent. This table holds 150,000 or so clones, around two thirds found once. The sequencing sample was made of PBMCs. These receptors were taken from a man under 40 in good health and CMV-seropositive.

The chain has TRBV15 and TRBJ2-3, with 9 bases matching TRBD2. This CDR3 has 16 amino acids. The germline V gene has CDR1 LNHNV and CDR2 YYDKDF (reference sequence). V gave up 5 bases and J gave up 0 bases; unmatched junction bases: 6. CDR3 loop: CATSPGLALSTDTQYF. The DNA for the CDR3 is TGTGCCACCAGCCCGGGACTAGCCCTGAGCACAGATACGCAGTATTTT. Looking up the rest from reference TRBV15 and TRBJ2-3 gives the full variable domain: DAMVIQNPRYQVTQFGKPVTLSCSQTLNHNVMYWYQQKSSQAPKLLFHYYDKDFNNEADTPDNFQSRRPNTSFCFLDIRSPGLGDTAMYLCATSPGLALSTDTQYFGPGTRLTVL.

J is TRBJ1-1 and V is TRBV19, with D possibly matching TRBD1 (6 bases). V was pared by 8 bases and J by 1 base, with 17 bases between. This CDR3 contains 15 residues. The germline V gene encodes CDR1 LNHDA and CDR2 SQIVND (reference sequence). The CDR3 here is CASDTGRGWNTEAFF. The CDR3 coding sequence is TGTGCCAGTGATACGGGCAGGGGCTGGAACACTGAAGCTTTCTTT.

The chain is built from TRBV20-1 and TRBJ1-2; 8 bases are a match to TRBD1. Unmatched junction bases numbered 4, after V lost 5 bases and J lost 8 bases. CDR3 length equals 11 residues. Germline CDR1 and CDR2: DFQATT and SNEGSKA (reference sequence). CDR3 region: CSAPRGQGYTF. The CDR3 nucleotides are TGCAGTGCTCCCAGGGGGCAAGGCTACACCTTC.

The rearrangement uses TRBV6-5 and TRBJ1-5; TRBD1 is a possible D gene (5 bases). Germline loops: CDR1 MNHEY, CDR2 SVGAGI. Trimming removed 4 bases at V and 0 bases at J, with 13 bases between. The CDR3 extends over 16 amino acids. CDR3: CASSFRQPYSNQPQHF. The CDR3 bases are TGTGCCAGCAGTTTCCGACAGCCATATAGCAATCAGCCCCAGCATTTT.

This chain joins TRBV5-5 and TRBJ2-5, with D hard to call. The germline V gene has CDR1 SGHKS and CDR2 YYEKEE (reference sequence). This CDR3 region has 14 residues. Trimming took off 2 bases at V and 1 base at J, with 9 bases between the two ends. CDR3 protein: CASSLSWLQETQYF. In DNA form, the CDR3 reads TGTGCCAGCAGCTTATCTTGGCTCCAAGAGACCCAGTACTTC. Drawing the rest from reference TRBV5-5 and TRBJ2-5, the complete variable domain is DAGVTQSPTHLIKTRGQQVTLRCSPISGHKSVSWYQQVLGQGPQFIFQYYEKEERGRGNFPDRFSARQFPNYSSELNVNALLLGDSALYLCASSLSWLQETQYFGPGTRLLVL.

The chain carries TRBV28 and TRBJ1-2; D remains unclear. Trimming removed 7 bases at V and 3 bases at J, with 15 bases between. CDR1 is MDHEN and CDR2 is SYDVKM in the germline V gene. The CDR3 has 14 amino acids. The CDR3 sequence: CASTQRSRHYGYTF. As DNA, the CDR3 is TGTGCCAGCACCCAGAGGTCCAGACACTATGGCTACACCTTC.

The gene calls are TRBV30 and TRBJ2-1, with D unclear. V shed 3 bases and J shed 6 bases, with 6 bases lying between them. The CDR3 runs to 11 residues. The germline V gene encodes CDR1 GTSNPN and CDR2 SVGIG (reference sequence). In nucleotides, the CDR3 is TGTGCCTGGAGCCCCGGCAATGAGCAGTTCTTC. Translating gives CAWSPGNEQFF.

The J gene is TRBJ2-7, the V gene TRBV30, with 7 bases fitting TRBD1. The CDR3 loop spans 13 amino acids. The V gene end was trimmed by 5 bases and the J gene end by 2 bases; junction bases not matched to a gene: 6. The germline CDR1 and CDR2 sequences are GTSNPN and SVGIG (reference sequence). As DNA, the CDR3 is TGTGCCTGGGCGGAACAGGGGACCTACGAGCAGTACTTC. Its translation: CAWAEQGTYEQYF.

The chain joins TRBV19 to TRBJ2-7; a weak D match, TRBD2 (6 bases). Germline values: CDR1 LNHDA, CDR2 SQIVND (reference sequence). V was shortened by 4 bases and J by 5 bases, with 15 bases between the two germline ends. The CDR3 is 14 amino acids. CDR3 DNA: TGTGCCAGTAGTAGCCCGGGAGCCCCCCACGAGCAGTACTTC. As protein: CASSSPGAPHEQYF.

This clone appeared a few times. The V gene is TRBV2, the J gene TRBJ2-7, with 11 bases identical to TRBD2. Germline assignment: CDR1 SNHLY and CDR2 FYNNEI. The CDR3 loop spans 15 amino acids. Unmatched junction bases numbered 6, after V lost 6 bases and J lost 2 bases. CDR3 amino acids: CASRRLAGGAYEQYF. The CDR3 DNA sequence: TGTGCCAGCAGGCGCCTAGCGGGAGGTGCCTACGAGCAGTACTTC.

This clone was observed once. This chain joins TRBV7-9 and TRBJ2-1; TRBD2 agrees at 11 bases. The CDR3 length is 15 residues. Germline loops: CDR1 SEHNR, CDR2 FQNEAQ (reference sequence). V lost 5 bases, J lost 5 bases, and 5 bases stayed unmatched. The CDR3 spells CASSPRLAGNNEQFF. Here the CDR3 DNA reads TGTGCCAGCAGCCCAAGACTAGCGGGAAACAATGAGCAGTTCTTC.

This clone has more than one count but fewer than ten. The CDR3 DNA is TGTGCCAGCAGTTTTGCAGGACAAAGGGAAAAACTGTTTTTT. Protein sequence: CASSFAGQREKLFF. The chain uses TRBV28 and TRBJ1-4; tentatively, D is TRBD1 (5 bases). This CDR3 is 14 amino acids long. V was clipped by 3 bases and J by 8 bases, with 13 bases between them. CDR1 and CDR2 from the germline V gene are MDHEN and SYDVKM.

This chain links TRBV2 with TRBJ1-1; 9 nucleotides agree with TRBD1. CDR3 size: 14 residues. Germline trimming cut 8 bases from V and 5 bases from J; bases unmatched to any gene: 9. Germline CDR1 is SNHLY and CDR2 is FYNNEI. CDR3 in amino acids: CASGLDRGVTEAFF. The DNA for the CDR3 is TGTGCCAGCGGTCTGGACAGGGGAGTAACTGAAGCTTTCTTT.

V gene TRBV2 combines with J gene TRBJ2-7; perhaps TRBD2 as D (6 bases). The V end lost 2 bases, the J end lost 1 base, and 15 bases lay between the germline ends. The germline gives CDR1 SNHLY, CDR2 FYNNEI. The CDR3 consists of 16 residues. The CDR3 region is CASSEMIWGGSYEQYF. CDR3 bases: TGTGCCAGCAGTGAAATGATTTGGGGAGGATCCTACGAGCAGTACTTC.

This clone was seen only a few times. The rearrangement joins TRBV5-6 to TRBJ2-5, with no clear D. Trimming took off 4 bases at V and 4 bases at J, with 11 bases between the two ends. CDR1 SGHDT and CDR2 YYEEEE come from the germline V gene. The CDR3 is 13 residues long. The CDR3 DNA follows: TGTGCCAGCAGCATGGACGGCGGAGAGACCCAGTACTTC. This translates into CASSMDGGETQYF. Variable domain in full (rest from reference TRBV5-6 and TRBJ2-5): DAGVTQSPTHLIKTRGQQVTLRCSPKSGHDTVSWYQQALGQGPQFIFQYYEEEERQRGNFPDRFSGHQFPNYSSELNVNALLLGDSALYLCASSMDGGETQYFGPGTRLLVL.

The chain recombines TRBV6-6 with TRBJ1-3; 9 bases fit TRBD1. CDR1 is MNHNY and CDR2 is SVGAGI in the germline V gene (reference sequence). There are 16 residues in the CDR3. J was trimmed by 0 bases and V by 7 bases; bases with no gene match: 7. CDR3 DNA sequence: TGTGCCAGCATCTGGACAGGGGATATCTCTGGAAACACCATATATTTT. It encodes CASIWTGDISGNTIYF.

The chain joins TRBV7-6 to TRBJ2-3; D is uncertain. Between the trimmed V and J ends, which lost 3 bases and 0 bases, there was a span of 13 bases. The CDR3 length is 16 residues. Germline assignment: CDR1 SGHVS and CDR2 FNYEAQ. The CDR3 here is CASSFLRSSSTDTQYF. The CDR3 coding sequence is TGTGCCAGCAGCTTTCTCCGGAGCTCTAGCACAGATACGCAGTATTTT.

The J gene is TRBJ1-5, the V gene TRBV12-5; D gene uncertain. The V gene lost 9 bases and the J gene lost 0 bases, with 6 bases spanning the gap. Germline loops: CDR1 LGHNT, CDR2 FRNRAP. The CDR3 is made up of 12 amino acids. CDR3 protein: CASQFSNQPQHF. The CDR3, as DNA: TGTGCTAGCCAATTTAGCAATCAGCCCCAGCATTTT. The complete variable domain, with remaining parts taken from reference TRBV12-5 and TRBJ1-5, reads DARVTQTPRHKVTEMGQEVTMRCQPILGHNTVFWYRQTMMQGLELLAYFRNRAPLDDSGMPKDRFSAEMPDATLATLKIQPSEPRDSAVYFCASQFSNQPQHFGDGTRLSIL.

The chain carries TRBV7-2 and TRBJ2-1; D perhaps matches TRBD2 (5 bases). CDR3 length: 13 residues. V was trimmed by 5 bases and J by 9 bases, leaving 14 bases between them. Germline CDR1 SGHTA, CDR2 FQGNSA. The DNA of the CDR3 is TGTGCCAGCAGCCCGAAGAGGGTCGGTGAGCAGTTCTTC. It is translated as CASSPKRVGEQFF. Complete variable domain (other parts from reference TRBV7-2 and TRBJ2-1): GAGVSQSPSNKVTEKGKDVELRCDPISGHTALYWYRQSLGQGLEFLIYFQGNSAPDKSGLPSDRFSAERTGGSVSTLTIQRTQQEDSAVYLCASSPKRVGEQFFGPGTRLTVL.

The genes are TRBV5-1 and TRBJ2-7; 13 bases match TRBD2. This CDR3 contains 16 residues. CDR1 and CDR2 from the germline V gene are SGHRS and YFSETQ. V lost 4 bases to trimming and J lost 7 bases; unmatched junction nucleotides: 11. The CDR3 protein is CASSQAQTSGRREQYF. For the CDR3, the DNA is TGCGCCAGCAGCCAGGCGCAGACTAGCGGGAGGAGAGAGCAGTACTTC.

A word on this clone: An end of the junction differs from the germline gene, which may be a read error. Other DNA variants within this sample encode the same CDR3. The CDR3 region has the DNA TGTGCCAGCAGCTACTCGAGGCTAGCGGGAAACTACGAGCAGTACTTC. As protein: CASSYSRLAGNYEQYF. V gene TRBV6-5 combines with J gene TRBJ2-7; 9 bases align to TRBD2. The CDR3 spans 16 residues. Looked up from germline, CDR1 is MNHEY and CDR2 is SVGAGI.

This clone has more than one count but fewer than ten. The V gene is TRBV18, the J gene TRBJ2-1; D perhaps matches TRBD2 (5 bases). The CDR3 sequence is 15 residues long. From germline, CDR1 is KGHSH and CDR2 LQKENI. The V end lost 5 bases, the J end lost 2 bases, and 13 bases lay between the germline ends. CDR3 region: CASSVGLGAYNEQFF. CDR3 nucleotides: TGTGCCAGCTCAGTAGGACTGGGCGCCTACAATGAGCAGTTCTTC.

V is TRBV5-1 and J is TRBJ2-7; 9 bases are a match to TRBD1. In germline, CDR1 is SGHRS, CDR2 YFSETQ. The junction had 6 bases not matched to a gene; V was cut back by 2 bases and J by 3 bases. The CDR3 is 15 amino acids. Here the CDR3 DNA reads TGCGCCAGCAGCTTAGGGACAGGGTCGGGCTACGAGCAGTACTTC. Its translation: CASSLGTGSGYEQYF.

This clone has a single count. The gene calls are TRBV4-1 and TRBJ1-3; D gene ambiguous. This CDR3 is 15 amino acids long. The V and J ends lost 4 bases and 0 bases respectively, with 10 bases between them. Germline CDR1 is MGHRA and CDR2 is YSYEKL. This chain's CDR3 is CASSPEVVSGNTIYF. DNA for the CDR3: TGCGCCAGCAGCCCAGAGGTAGTCTCTGGAAACACCATATATTTT.

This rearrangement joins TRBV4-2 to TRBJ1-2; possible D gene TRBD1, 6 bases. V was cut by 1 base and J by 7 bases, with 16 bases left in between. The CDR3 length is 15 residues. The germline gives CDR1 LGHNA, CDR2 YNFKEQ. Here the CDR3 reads CASSQGLAGAGGYTF. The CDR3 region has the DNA TGTGCCAGCAGCCAAGGTCTAGCGGGGGCCGGTGGCTACACCTTC.

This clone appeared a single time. The CDR3 region has the DNA TGTGCCAGCAGGGGCAAGAGCTCCTACGAGCAGTACTTC. It specifies CASRGKSSYEQYF. This chain connects TRBV5-8 to TRBJ2-7; the D is unclear. The germline gives CDR1 SGHTS, CDR2 YDEGEE. Trimming removed 5 bases from V and 0 bases from J, with 9 bases in between. This CDR3 comprises 13 residues.

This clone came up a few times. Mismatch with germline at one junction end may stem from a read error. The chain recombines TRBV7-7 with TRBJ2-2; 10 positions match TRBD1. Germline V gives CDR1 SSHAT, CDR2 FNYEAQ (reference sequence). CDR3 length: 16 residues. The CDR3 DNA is TGTGCTAGCAGCTCGGGACAGGGGAATTGGCCCGGGGAGCTGTTTTTT. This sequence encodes CASSSGQGNWPGELFF.

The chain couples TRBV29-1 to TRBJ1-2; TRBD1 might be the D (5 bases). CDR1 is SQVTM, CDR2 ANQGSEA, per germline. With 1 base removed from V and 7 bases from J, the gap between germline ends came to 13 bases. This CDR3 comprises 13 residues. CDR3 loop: CSVEAVGLSGYTF. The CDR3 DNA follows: TGCAGCGTTGAAGCGGTGGGGCTAAGTGGCTACACCTTC.

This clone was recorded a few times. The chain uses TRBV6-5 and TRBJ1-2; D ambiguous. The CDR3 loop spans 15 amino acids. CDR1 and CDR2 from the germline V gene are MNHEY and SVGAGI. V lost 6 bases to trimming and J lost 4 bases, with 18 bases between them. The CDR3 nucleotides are TGTGCCAGCAGGACCGGAGATAACCCAACCTATGGCTACACCTTC. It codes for CASRTGDNPTYGYTF.